What follows are 3 T cell receptor beta chains derived from one specimen sequenced in a study of cytomegalovirus exposure and HLA in healthy donors. The PCR had 60 Vbeta and 13 Jbeta primers. Only in-frame clones appear in the TCRdb table, and some are missing; sequencing was by immunoSEQ multiplex PCR. This sample contains tens of thousands of clones. Sequencing input: PBMCs. The receptors here all came from a female donor in good health and CMV-seropositive.

V gene TRBV6-6 combines with J gene TRBJ1-2, with D unresolved. The CDR3 has 12 residues. CDR1 MNHNY and CDR2 SVGAGI come from the germline V gene (reference sequence). With 4 bases removed from V and 8 bases from J, the gap between germline ends came to 11 bases. DNA for the CDR3: TGTGCCAGCAGTTCTCGAGACGGGGGCTACACCTTC. Encoded protein: CASSSRDGGYTF.

The chain combines TRBV7-8 with TRBJ2-6, with TRBD1 matching over 12 bases. V lost 2 bases, J lost 4 bases, and 12 bases stayed unmatched. This CDR3 spans 20 amino acids. Germline CDR1 reads SGHVS; CDR2 reads FQNEAQ. CDR3 DNA: TGTGCCAGCAGCTTACCCTGGAAGGGACAGGGGGCGGGCGGGGCCAACGTCCTGACTTTC. Its translation is CASSLPWKGQGAGGANVLTF.

The CDR3 DNA reads as TGTGCCAGTAGTCCGGGACTGCAGTTTGGCTACACCTTC. Its translation is CASSPGLQFGYTF. The chain uses TRBV19 and TRBJ1-2; D perhaps matches TRBD1 (5 bases). The CDR3 length is 13 residues. Between the trimmed V and J ends, which lost 5 bases and 7 bases, there was a span of 14 bases. CDR1 and CDR2 from the germline V gene are LNHDA and SQIVND (reference sequence).